Listed below are T cell receptor beta chains from one sample, sequenced in a study of a mutant IDH1 vaccine in newly diagnosed glioma. Their antigens remain unidentified. The method was immunoSEQ multiplex PCR; TCRdb's version includes in-frame clones alone and lacks a portion of them. The sample lists 30,000 to 40,000 clones; around 83% were seen once. The sequences come from PBMCs, collected from a glioma patient whose treatment included an IDH1 peptide vaccine. Receptors originate from a woman younger than 35 with glioma. Both conserved end residues are part of each CDR3. The D gene is left open where the match is weak. Part of the rows lack a size; the others show once, few, many or a class for expanded clones.

D	length	size	V	J	DNA	CDR3
NA	15	NA	TRBV5-6	TRBJ2-1	TGTGCCAGCGGAACACGGGACGGATTCTACAATGAGCAGTTCTTC	CASGTRDGFYNEQFF
NA	13	NA	TRBV6-5	TRBJ1-1	TGTGCCAGCAGCCCACAGGGGAACACTGAAGCTTTCTTT	CASSPQGNTEAFF
NA	14	NA	TRBV14	TRBJ2-2	TGTGCCAGCAGCTTGGACTCTCTCGGCGGGGAGCTGTTTTTT	CASSLDSLGGELFF
NA	13	once	TRBV27	TRBJ2-1	TGTGCCAGCACCAGTCCCCTGGGCAATGAGCAGTTCTTC	CASTSPLGNEQFF
TRBD1	16	NA	TRBV11-2	TRBJ1-2	TGTGCCAGCAGCCAGATAAGGGACAGGGGGCACTATGGCTACACCTTC	CASSQIRDRGHYGYTF
NA	16	NA	TRBV15	TRBJ2-1	TGTGCCACCAGCACCAGGGGGACTTCTATCTACAATGAGCAGTTCTTC	CATSTRGTSIYNEQFF
NA	16	NA	TRBV28	TRBJ1-4	TGTGCCAGCAGTTTATACTCGGGGGCAACTAATGAAAAACTGTTTTTT	CASSLYSGATNEKLFF
NA	15	NA	TRBV19	TRBJ1-4	TGTGCCAGTAGTATAGAGTTTGCAACTAATGAAAAACTGTTTTTT	CASSIEFATNEKLFF
TRBD1	14	once	TRBV5-3	TRBJ1-4	TGTGCCAGAAGCTCGGACAGGGGGGATGAAAAACTGTTTTTT	CARSSDRGDEKLFF
NA	13	NA	TRBV7-2	TRBJ2-7	TGTGCCAGCAGCCTTACGGGGGCCTACGAGCAGTACTTC	CASSLTGAYEQYF